The rows below give T cell receptor beta chains drawn from one sample of a study of CD8 T cells in Susac syndrome. TCRdb re-called the immunoSEQ multiplex PCR reads through MiXCR, storing one row per CDR3 protein. The top ten hold around 0.1% of the sample, which has hundreds of thousands of distinct CDR3 sequences, about 96% seen once. The material sequenced was CD4+ T cells from PBMCs. The source of these receptors is a human donor with Susac syndrome. Both conserved end residues are part of each CDR3. Fields, in order: CDR3 length, J gene, clone size, V gene, D gene, CDR3 protein, CDR3 DNA. D genes are given only for firm matches. A clone size is listed for some rows: how often the clone was seen (once, few, many), or a class if it is expanded.

cdr3_length: 14; j_call: TRBJ1-2; clone_size: NA; v_call: TRBV20-1; d_call: NA; cdr3_aa: CSAVVDRLRVGYTF; cdr3_nt: TGCAGTGCCGTTGTCGACAGGCTTCGGGTTGGCTACACCTTC
cdr3_length: 15; j_call: TRBJ1-2; clone_size: NA; v_call: TRBV3-1; d_call: NA; cdr3_aa: CASSGAWATSYGYTF; cdr3_nt: TGTGCCAGCAGCGGCGCGTGGGCGACCTCCTATGGCTACACCTTC
cdr3_length: 14; j_call: TRBJ2-1; clone_size: NA; v_call: TRBV21-1; d_call: NA; cdr3_aa: CASSKGDRDNEQFF; cdr3_nt: TGTGCCAGCAGCAAAGGGGACAGGGACAATGAGCAGTTCTTC
cdr3_length: 15; j_call: TRBJ2-2; clone_size: NA; v_call: TRBV29-1; d_call: TRBD1; cdr3_aa: CSVFSGQTNTGELFF; cdr3_nt: TGCAGCGTGTTCTCGGGACAGACGAACACCGGGGAGCTGTTTTTT
cdr3_length: 17; j_call: TRBJ1-2; clone_size: NA; v_call: TRBV7-2; d_call: TRBD1; cdr3_aa: CASSRRTGGALMGGYTF; cdr3_nt: TGTGCCAGCAGCAGACGGACAGGGGGCGCCTTAATGGGCGGCTACACCTTC
cdr3_length: 14; j_call: TRBJ1-1; clone_size: NA; v_call: TRBV30; d_call: TRBD1; cdr3_aa: CALQGLLMNTEAFF; cdr3_nt: TGTGCCTTACAGGGGCTTCTAATGAACACTGAAGCTTTCTTT
cdr3_length: 12; j_call: TRBJ1-2; clone_size: NA; v_call: TRBV25-1; d_call: NA; cdr3_aa: CASSAGRGGYTF; cdr3_nt: TGTGCCAGCAGTGCAGGGCGGGGTGGCTACACCTTC
cdr3_length: 14; j_call: TRBJ1-5; clone_size: NA; v_call: TRBV11-2; d_call: NA; cdr3_aa: CASSLGASNQPQHF; cdr3_nt: TGTGCCAGCAGCTTAGGGGCGAGCAATCAGCCCCAGCATTTT
cdr3_length: 14; j_call: TRBJ2-7; clone_size: once; v_call: TRBV24-1; d_call: NA; cdr3_aa: CATSSQRYPYEQYF; cdr3_nt: TGTGCCACCAGTAGCCAGCGATATCCCTACGAGCAGTACTTC
cdr3_length: 12; j_call: TRBJ1-4; clone_size: NA; v_call: TRBV12-3/TRBV12-4; d_call: NA; cdr3_aa: CASSRTGVGLFF; cdr3_nt: TGTGCCAGCAGTCGGACGGGAGTTGGACTGTTTTTT
cdr3_length: 14; j_call: TRBJ2-5; clone_size: NA; v_call: TRBV12-3/TRBV12-4; d_call: NA; cdr3_aa: CASSLASGTSRQYF; cdr3_nt: TGTGCCAGCAGTTTAGCCTCGGGGACGTCGCGCCAGTACTTC
cdr3_length: 14; j_call: TRBJ1-1; clone_size: NA; v_call: TRBV25-1; d_call: NA; cdr3_aa: CASGHQGMNTEAFF; cdr3_nt: TGTGCCTCCGGGCATCAGGGAATGAACACTGAAGCTTTCTTT
cdr3_length: 15; j_call: TRBJ2-4; clone_size: NA; v_call: TRBV11-2; d_call: TRBD1; cdr3_aa: CASSERPRNGQGMYF; cdr3_nt: TGTGCCAGCAGCGAGCGTCCTAGGAATGGACAGGGAATGTACTTC
cdr3_length: 14; j_call: TRBJ2-7; clone_size: once; v_call: TRBV29-1; d_call: NA; cdr3_aa: CSVSLSGDYYEQYF; cdr3_nt: TGCAGCGTAAGTTTGTCAGGGGATTATTACGAGCAGTACTTC
cdr3_length: 14; j_call: TRBJ2-6; clone_size: NA; v_call: TRBV11-2; d_call: NA; cdr3_aa: CASSLVLGANVLTF; cdr3_nt: TGTGCCAGCAGCTTAGTTCTTGGGGCCAACGTCCTGACTTTC
cdr3_length: 17; j_call: TRBJ2-6; clone_size: NA; v_call: TRBV20-1; d_call: NA; cdr3_aa: CSAREQGGRSGANVLTF; cdr3_nt: TGCAGTGCTAGAGAGCAGGGAGGCCGCTCTGGGGCCAACGTCCTGACTTTC
cdr3_length: 15; j_call: TRBJ1-5; clone_size: NA; v_call: TRBV5-6; d_call: NA; cdr3_aa: CASTNWGLSNQPQHF; cdr3_nt: TGTGCCAGCACCAATTGGGGGCTCAGCAATCAGCCCCAGCATTTT
cdr3_length: 16; j_call: TRBJ2-7; clone_size: NA; v_call: TRBV15; d_call: TRBD1; cdr3_aa: CATSRVTGGGRNEQYF; cdr3_nt: TGTGCCACCAGCAGAGTAACAGGGGGCGGGAGAAACGAGCAGTACTTC
cdr3_length: 15; j_call: TRBJ1-1; clone_size: few; v_call: TRBV18; d_call: TRBD1; cdr3_aa: CASSPTGTANTEAFF; cdr3_nt: TGTGCCAGCTCACCAACCGGGACAGCTAACACTGAAGCTTTCTTT
cdr3_length: 13; j_call: TRBJ2-7; clone_size: NA; v_call: TRBV19; d_call: TRBD1; cdr3_aa: CASSGTGGYEQYF; cdr3_nt: TGTGCCAGTAGCGGGACAGGGGGCTACGAGCAGTACTTC
cdr3_length: 17; j_call: TRBJ2-2; clone_size: NA; v_call: TRBV19; d_call: NA; cdr3_aa: CASSIVPVGANTGELFF; cdr3_nt: TGTGCCAGTAGTATAGTCCCCGTAGGAGCGAACACCGGGGAGCTGTTTTTT
cdr3_length: 16; j_call: TRBJ2-2; clone_size: NA; v_call: TRBV9; d_call: NA; cdr3_aa: CASSVQAGENTGELFF; cdr3_nt: TGTGCCAGCAGCGTACAAGCTGGGGAGAACACCGGGGAGCTGTTTTTT
cdr3_length: 13; j_call: TRBJ2-3; clone_size: NA; v_call: TRBV10-3; d_call: NA; cdr3_aa: CAITSDSTDTQYF; cdr3_nt: TGTGCCATCACTAGCGACAGCACAGATACGCAGTATTTT
cdr3_length: 13; j_call: TRBJ1-1; clone_size: NA; v_call: TRBV12-3/TRBV12-4; d_call: NA; cdr3_aa: CASSATGLTEAFF; cdr3_nt: TGTGCCAGCAGTGCGACAGGCCTCACTGAAGCTTTCTTT
cdr3_length: 16; j_call: TRBJ2-3; clone_size: NA; v_call: TRBV5-4; d_call: TRBD2; cdr3_aa: CASSGPTSEITYTQYF; cdr3_nt: TGTGCCAGCAGCGGACCGACTAGCGAGATTACTTATACGCAGTATTTT
cdr3_length: 11; j_call: TRBJ2-1; clone_size: NA; v_call: TRBV28; d_call: NA; cdr3_aa: CASIRYNEQFF; cdr3_nt: TGTGCCAGCATTAGATACAATGAGCAGTTCTTC
cdr3_length: 12; j_call: TRBJ2-5; clone_size: NA; v_call: TRBV29-1; d_call: TRBD1; cdr3_aa: CSVERTGETQYF; cdr3_nt: TGCAGCGTGGAAAGGACAGGGGAGACCCAGTACTTC
cdr3_length: 14; j_call: TRBJ1-2; clone_size: once; v_call: TRBV4-1; d_call: NA; cdr3_aa: CASSQGDSHYGYTF; cdr3_nt: TGCGCCAGCAGCCAAGGAGACAGTCACTATGGCTACACCTTC